This entry lists 15 T cell receptor beta chains sequenced from one sample in a study of regulatory T cells in long-lasting Graves disease (dated by TCRdb to the early 2020s). The receptor library was made with multiplex PCR. Reads for this sample came from an Illumina HiSeq 4000. TCR beta libraries were built with iRepertoire HTBI primers and Arm-PCR amplification of CDR3 regions. The public reads were reanalyzed by TCRdb: fastp trimming at Q25, MiXCR alignment, in-frame beta chains only. Records with the same CDR3 protein are collapsed into one entry carrying the most frequent genes and DNA. Recorded for this sample are hundreds of thousands of distinct CDR3 sequences; roughly 15% of them occurred a single time. Together, the top ten hold about 20% of the sample. Read against the paper, the sample's time point label means: newly diagnosed GD, antithyroid drugs for less than 3 months. For both TCR sequencing and RNA sequencing, RNA was extracted from PBMCs in TRIzol.

Sequences were derived from peripheral blood mononuclear cells (PBMCs), sampled at new diagnosis, from a patient treated with antithyroid drugs. These receptors were collected from a female donor with Graves disease.

In this sample, this clonotype turned up a few times. The chain couples TRBV19 to TRBJ1-1; D not certain. This CDR3 is 14 amino acids long. CDR1 and CDR2 from the germline V gene are LNHDA and SQIVND (reference sequence). V dropped 5 bases and J dropped 3 bases, with 13 bases sitting between them. The CDR3 sequence is CASSPEESYTEAFF. CDR3 in DNA: TGTGCCAGTAGTCCAGAAGAGTCGTACACTGAAGCTTTCTTT.

This clonotype was seen ten or more times. J is TRBJ1-1 and V is TRBV7-9, with no clear D. Germline CDR1 reads SEHNR; CDR2 reads FQNEAQ (reference sequence). CDR3 length: 16 residues. Trimming removed 4 bases at V and 2 bases at J, with 17 bases between. The CDR3 DNA reads TGTGCCAGCAGCTCAACTTACAGCCTGACAAACACTGAAGCTTTCTTT. It specifies CASSSTYSLTNTEAFF.

The table lists this clonotype with many counts. V usage is TRBV12-3 or TRBV12-4 and J usage is TRBJ2-7; D gene ambiguous. Trimming stripped 3 bases from V and 7 bases from J, with 10 bases between. The CDR3 is 12 residues long. CDR3 protein: CASSFGMGEQYF. DNA for the CDR3: TGTGCCAGCAGTTTTGGAATGGGAGAGCAGTACTTC.

With respect to this clonotype: A much larger clone lies one base from this, so it may be a read error. The chain employs TRBV15 and TRBJ2-7; D may be TRBD2 (6 bases). Per germline, CDR1 LNHNV and CDR2 YYDKDF (reference sequence). V lost 5 bases and J 7 bases, leaving 24 bases between the germline ends. The CDR3 is made up of 16 amino acids. CDR3: CATSPKRERRGDEQYF. The CDR3, as DNA: TGTGCCACCAGCCCCAAAAGGGAACGGAGGGGTGATGAGCAGTACTTC. Full variable domain (remainder filled in from reference TRBV15 and TRBJ2-7): DAMVIQNPRYQVTQFGKPVTLSCSQTLNHNVMYWYQQKSSQAPKLLFHYYDKDFNNEADTPDNFQSRRPNTSFCFLDIRSPGLGDTAMYLCATSPKRERRGDEQYFGPGTRLTVT.

This chain joins TRBV11-3 and TRBJ2-1, with TRBD2 identical over 7 bases. This CDR3 is built from 16 residues. From germline, CDR1 is SGHNT and CDR2 YENEEA. The V and J ends lost 5 bases and 2 bases, in that order; junction bases with no gene match: 9. The CDR3 sequence: CASSTRGGSTYNEQFF. DNA for the CDR3: TGTGCCAGCAGCACTAGAGGCGGGAGTACCTACAATGAGCAGTTCTTC.

This clonotype occurred many times. The chain recombines TRBV12-3 or TRBV12-4 with TRBJ1-2, with TRBD1 as a possible D gene (6 bases). V shed 7 bases and J shed 7 bases, with 13 bases lying between them. This CDR3 has 12 amino acids. The CDR3 region is CASMGEGGGYTF. The CDR3 region has the DNA TGTGCCAGCATGGGGGAGGGGGGTGGCTACACCTTC.

In its sample, this clonotype was seen many times. This chain links TRBV6-1 with TRBJ2-3; tentatively, D is TRBD1 (6 bases). The germline V gene encodes CDR1 MNHNS and CDR2 SASEGT. The V gene lost 5 bases and the J gene lost 0 bases, with 15 bases spanning the gap. The CDR3 is 16 amino acids. The DNA for the CDR3 is TGTGCCAGCAGTAAACTCCGACAGGATAGCACAGATACGCAGTATTTT. Protein: CASSKLRQDSTDTQYF.

This clonotype was picked up many times. This chain connects TRBV7-9 to TRBJ1-1, with 7 positions matching TRBD1. Germline assignment: CDR1 SEHNR and CDR2 FQNEAQ (reference sequence). CDR3 size: 19 residues. V dropped 3 bases and J dropped 0; count of bases not matched to a gene: 16. This CDR3 reads CASSLRQGGARGMNTEAFF. CDR3 nucleotide sequence: TGTGCCAGCAGCTTGCGTCAAGGGGGCGCCAGGGGGATGAACACTGAAGCTTTCTTT.

This clonotype was recorded many times. The rearrangement links TRBV18 to TRBJ1-1; the D is unclear. Trimming stripped 3 bases from V and 2 bases from J, with 7 bases between. The CDR3 is made up of 13 amino acids. The germline gives CDR1 KGHSH, CDR2 LQKENI. Written as DNA, the CDR3 is TGTGCCAGCTCACCTGATAGTAACACTGAAGCTTTCTTT. Its translation is CASSPDSNTEAFF.

This clonotype was counted many times. The rearrangement links TRBV10-3 to TRBJ1-2; D is unclear. Trimming took off 6 bases at V and 8 bases at J, with 13 bases between the two ends. The CDR3 has 12 residues. Germline values: CDR1 ENHRY, CDR2 SYGVKD. CDR3 sequence (DNA): TGTGCCATCAGGGGTGTCGGGAACGGCTACACCTTC. It translates to CAIRGVGNGYTF.

This clonotype has a single count. This may be a read error, as it is one base from a much larger clone. The V call is TRBV4-1, the J call TRBJ1-3, with D tentatively TRBD1 (5 bases). The CDR3 contains 15 residues. Per germline, CDR1 MGHRA and CDR2 YSYEKL. The germline V and J ends were trimmed by 8 bases and 5 bases, with 19 bases remaining between them. The CDR3 protein is CASSSDRGTRNTIYF. In DNA, the CDR3 is TGCGCCAGCTCTAGCGACAGAGGGACTAGAAACACCATATATTTT.

This clonotype showed up just a few times. The chain recombines TRBV11-2 with TRBJ2-5, with D maybe TRBD2 (5 bases). Germline CDR1 SGHAT, CDR2 FQNNGV. CDR3 size: 16 residues. The V and J ends lost 6 bases and 2 bases respectively, with 19 bases between them. DNA for the CDR3: TGTGCCAGCAGAGGTGGTTACGCGGGCTGGCAAGAGACCCAGTACTTC. Translated: CASRGGYAGWQETQYF.

In this sample, this clonotype turned up a few times. A read error may be the cause here, since a much bigger clone is one base away. This chain uses TRBV11-2 with TRBJ2-2, with D perhaps matching TRBD1 (5 bases). V was cut by 2 bases and J by 3 bases, with 13 bases left in between. Germline V lookup: CDR1 SGHAT, CDR2 FQNNGV. The CDR3 is 16 residues long. CDR3 sequence: CASSLLLQGDTGELFF. The CDR3 DNA reads as TGTGCCAGCAGCTTATTACTCCAAGGGGACACCGGGGAGCTGTTTTTT.

This clonotype was seen repeatedly, ten times or more. The rearrangement joins TRBV9 to TRBJ2-5; a weak D match, TRBD2 (5 bases). The CDR3 runs to 15 residues. V gave up 0 bases and J gave up 1 base, with 10 bases separating them. The germline V gene encodes CDR1 SGDLS and CDR2 YYNGEE. The CDR3 loop is CASSVGGAIQETQYF. DNA of the CDR3: TGTGCCAGCAGCGTAGGGGGAGCGATCCAAGAGACCCAGTACTTC.

This clonotype was detected a few times. This chain links TRBV27 with TRBJ2-2, with unresolved D. The V gene lost 5 bases and the J gene lost 6 bases, with 13 bases spanning the gap. CDR3 length: 14 amino acids. Looked up from germline, CDR1 is MNHEY and CDR2 is SMNVEV (reference sequence). The CDR3 bases are TGTGCCAGCAGTCCATGGTTGGAGTCCGGGGAGCTGTTTTTT. It encodes CASSPWLESGELFF.